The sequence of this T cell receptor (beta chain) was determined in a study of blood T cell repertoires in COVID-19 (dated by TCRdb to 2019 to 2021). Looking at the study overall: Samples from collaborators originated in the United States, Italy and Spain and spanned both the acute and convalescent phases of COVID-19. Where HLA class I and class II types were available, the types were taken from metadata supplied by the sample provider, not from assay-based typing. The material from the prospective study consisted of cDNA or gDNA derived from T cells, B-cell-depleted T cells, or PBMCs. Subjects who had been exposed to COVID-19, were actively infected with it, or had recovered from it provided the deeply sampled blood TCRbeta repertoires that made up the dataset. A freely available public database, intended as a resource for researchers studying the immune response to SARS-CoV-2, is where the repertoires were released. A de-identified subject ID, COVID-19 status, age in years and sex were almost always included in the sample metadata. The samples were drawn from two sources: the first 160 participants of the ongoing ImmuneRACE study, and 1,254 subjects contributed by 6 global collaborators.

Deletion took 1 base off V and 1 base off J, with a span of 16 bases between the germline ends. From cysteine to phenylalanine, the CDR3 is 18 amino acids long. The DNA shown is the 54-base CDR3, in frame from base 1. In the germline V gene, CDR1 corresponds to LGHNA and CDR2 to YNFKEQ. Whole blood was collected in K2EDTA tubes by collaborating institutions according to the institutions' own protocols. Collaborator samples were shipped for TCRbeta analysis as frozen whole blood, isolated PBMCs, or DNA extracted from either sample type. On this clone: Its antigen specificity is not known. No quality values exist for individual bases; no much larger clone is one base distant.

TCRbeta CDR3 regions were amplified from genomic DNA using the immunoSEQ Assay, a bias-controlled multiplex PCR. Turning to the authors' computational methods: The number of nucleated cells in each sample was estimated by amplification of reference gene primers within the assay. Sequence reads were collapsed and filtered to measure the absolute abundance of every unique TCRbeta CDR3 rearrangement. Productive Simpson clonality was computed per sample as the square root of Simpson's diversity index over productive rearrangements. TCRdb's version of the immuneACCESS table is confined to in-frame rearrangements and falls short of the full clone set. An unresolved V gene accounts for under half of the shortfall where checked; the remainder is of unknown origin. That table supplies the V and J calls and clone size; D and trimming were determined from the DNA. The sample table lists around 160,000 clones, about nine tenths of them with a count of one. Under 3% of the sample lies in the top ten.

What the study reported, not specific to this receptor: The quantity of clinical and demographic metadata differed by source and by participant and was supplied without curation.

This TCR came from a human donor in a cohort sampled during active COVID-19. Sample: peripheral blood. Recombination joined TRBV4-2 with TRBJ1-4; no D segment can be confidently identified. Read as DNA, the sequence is TGTGCCAGCAGCCAAGTCCCCCCCGGACGGGGAACTAATGAAAAACTGTTTTTT. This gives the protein CASSQVPPGRGTNEKLFF.